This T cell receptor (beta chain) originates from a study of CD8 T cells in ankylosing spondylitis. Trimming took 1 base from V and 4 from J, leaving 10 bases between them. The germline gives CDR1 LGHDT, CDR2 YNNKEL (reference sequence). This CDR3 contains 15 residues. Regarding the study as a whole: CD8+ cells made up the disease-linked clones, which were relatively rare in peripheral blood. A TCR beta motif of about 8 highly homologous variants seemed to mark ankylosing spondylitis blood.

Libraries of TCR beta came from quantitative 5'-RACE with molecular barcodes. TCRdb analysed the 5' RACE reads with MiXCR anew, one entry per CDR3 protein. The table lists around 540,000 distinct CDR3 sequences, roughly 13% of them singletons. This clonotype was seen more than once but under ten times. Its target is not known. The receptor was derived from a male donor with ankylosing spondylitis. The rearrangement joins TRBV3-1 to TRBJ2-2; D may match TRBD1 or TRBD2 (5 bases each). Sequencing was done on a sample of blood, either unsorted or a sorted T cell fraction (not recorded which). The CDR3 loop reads CASSQGGSGTGELFF. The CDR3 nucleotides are TGTGCCAGCAGCCAAGGGGGGTCAGGCACCGGGGAGCTGTTTTTT.